Following are 2 T cell receptor beta chains from one sample sequenced in a study of OX40 agonist ivuxolimab in advanced cancers. This table comes from immunoSEQ multiplex PCR, and its TCRdb copy is limited to in-frame clones, with some not included. The data show 80,000 to 95,000 clones, about 88% seen once. The source material was CD4+ or CD8+ T cells sorted from blood, sampled in a trial of the OX40 agonist ivuxolimab. The receptors were sampled from an adult with an advanced solid tumor such as melanoma, head and neck, liver or kidney cancer.

The chain is built from TRBV4-1 and TRBJ2-5; 9 bases align to TRBD1. Trimming cost V 4 bases and J 4 bases; bases outside gene matches: 10. The CDR3 has 16 amino acids. From germline, CDR1 is MGHRA and CDR2 YSYEKL. CDR3 coding DNA: TGCGCCAGCAGCCGCGAGGTAGGACAGGGGAGAGAGACCCAGTACTTC. As protein: CASSREVGQGRETQYF.

The chain joins TRBV5-8 to TRBJ1-1; D is uncertain. V gave up 2 bases and J gave up 5 bases, with 13 bases separating them. From germline, CDR1 is SGHTS and CDR2 YDEGEE. CDR3 length: 14 residues. In DNA form, the CDR3 reads TGTGCCAGCAGCTTTACGGTCAGACCTACTGAAGCTTTCTTT. This encodes CASSFTVRPTEAFF.